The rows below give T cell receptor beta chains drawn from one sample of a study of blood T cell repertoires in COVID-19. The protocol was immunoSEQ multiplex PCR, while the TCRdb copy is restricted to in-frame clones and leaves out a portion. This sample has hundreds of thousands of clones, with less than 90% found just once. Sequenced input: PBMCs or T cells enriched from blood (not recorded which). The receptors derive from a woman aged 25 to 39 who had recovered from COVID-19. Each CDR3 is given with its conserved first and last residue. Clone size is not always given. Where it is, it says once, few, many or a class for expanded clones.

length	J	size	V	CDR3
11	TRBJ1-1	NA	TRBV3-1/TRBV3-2	CASSQTAEAFF
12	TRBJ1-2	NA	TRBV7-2	CASSFERYGYTF
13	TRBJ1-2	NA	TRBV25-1	CASRQGSNYGYTF
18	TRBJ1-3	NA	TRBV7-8	CASSLELSRLPPGNTIYF
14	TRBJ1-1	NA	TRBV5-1	CASSLGDRGSEAFF
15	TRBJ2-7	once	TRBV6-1	CASSEQQGILYEQYF
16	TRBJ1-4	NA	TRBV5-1	CASSPSLGGGGEKLFF
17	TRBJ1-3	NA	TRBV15	CATSRDLLVDSGNTIYF
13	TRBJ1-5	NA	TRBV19	CASSIQGEQPQHF
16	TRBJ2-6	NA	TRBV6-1	CASSGGAFSGANVLTF
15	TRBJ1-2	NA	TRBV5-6	CASSRGQLTSYGYTF
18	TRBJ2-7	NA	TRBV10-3	CAISESGQRGPLSYEQYF
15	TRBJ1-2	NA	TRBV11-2	CASSPEGWGNYGYTF
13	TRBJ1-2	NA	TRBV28	CASSSGTENGYTF
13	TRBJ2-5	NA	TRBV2	CASRGQGTETQYF
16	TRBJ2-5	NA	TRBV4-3	CASSQAWGGLQETQYF
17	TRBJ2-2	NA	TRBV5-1	CASSSNSGGAYTGELFF
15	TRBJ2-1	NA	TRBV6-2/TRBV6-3	CASSQGQGRNNEQFF
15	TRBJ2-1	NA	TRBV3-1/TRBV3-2	CASSQDPGQWIGQFF
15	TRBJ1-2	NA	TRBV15	CATSEGLTTNYGYTF
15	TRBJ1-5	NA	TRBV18	CASSPGTGKGQPQHF
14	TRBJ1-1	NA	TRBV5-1	CASSSGQMNTEAFF
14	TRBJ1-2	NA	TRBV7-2	CASSLVRSPTGYTF
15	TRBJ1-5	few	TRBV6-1	CASSEWALEDQPQHF
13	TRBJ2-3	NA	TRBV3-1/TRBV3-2	CASSPPGTDTQYF
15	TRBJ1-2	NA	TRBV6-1	CASSDAGTATYGYTF
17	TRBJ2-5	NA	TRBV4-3	CASSQGTSGRAQETQYF
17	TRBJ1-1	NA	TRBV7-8	CASSPYRGDRGNTEAFF
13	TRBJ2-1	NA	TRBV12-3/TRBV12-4	CASSAGPLNEQFF
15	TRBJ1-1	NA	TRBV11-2	CASSLAPGQYTEAFF
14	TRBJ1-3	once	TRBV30	CAWGSDRDVDTIYF
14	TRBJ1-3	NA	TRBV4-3	CASSQGGPLDTIYF
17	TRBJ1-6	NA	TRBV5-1	CASSPKDRGGYNSPLHF
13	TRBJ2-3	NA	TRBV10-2	CASSSGTTDTQYF
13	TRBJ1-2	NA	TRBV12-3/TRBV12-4	CASSFNQGDGYTF
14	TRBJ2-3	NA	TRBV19	CASSPRDSFDTQYF
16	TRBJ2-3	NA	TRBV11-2	CASSSGRTGPRDTQYF
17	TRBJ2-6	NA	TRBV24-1	CATSQGSTYSGANVLTF
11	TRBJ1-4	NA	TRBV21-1	CASSNSEKLFF
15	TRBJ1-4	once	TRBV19	CASSTTGAPNEKLFF
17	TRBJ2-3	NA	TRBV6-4	CASSRDASGGTADTQYF